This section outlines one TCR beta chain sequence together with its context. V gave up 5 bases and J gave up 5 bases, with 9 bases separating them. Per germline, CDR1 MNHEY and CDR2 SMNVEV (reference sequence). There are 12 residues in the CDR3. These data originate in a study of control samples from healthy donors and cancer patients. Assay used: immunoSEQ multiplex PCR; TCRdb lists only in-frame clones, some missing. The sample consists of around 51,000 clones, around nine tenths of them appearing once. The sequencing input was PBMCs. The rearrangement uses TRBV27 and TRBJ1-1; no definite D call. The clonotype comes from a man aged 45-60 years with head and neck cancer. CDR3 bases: TGTGCCAGCAGTCGTCTAGGGACTGAAGCTTTCTTT. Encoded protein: CASSRLGTEAFF.